Listed here are 24 T cell receptor beta chains from one sample, sequenced in a study of blood T cell repertoires in COVID-19. Method: immunoSEQ multiplex PCR; TCRdb's copy keeps in-frame clones and lacks some. The sample contains about 310,000 clones, 89% of which appear only once. The material sequenced was PBMCs or T cells enriched from blood (not recorded which). The receptors were gathered from a woman in her thirties or forties who had recovered from COVID-19.

V usage is TRBV27 and J usage is TRBJ2-1; 9 positions agree with TRBD1. The V segment lost 4 bases and the J segment 6 bases; nucleotides outside the gene matches: 4. The germline gives CDR1 MNHEY, CDR2 SMNVEV (reference sequence). The CDR3 consists of 14 residues. DNA for the CDR3: TGTGCCAGCAGTTCCGGGACAGGGCTCAATGAGCAGTTCTTC. Amino acids: CASSSGTGLNEQFF.

This clone appeared once. This rearrangement joins TRBV7-8 to TRBJ2-1; TRBD1 aligns across 7 bases. CDR3 size: 17 residues. Germline CDR1 and CDR2: SGHVS and FQNEAQ. J gave up 4 bases and V 5 bases, and 14 bases lay outside the gene matches. The CDR3 loop reads CASSPTEQGIGYNEQFF. For the CDR3, the DNA is TGTGCCAGCAGCCCCACAGAACAGGGGATTGGATACAATGAGCAGTTCTTC.

The chain recombines TRBV12-3 or TRBV12-4 with TRBJ1-2; 11 bases match TRBD1. The junction had 4 bases not matched to a gene; V was cut back by 5 bases and J by 8 bases. CDR3 length equals 13 residues. DNA for the CDR3: TGTGCCAGCAGTCCTAGGACAGGGGGCGGCTACACCTTC. Its protein product is CASSPRTGGGYTF.

The chain employs TRBV9 and TRBJ1-6, with 7 bases that match TRBD1. Germline values: CDR1 SGDLS, CDR2 YYNGEE. V was clipped by 3 bases and J by 5 bases; unmatched bases: 5. This CDR3 has 15 amino acids. CDR3 sequence reads: CASSETGDNNSPLHF. CDR3 nucleotides: TGTGCCAGCAGCGAAACAGGGGACAATAATTCACCCCTCCACTTT.

This sequence joins TRBV18 and TRBJ2-3, with 7 bases fitting TRBD1. Germline V CDR1 and CDR2: KGHSH, LQKENI. V dropped 6 bases and J dropped 0; count of bases not matched to a gene: 9. The CDR3 consists of 16 residues. The CDR3 protein is CASSIRQGTSTDTQYF. In DNA form, the CDR3 reads TGTGCCAGCTCCATCCGACAGGGTACTAGCACAGATACGCAGTATTTT.

The chain has TRBV18 and TRBJ1-5; D may be TRBD1 (5 bases). This CDR3 has 15 amino acids. Per the germline V gene, CDR1 is KGHSH and CDR2 is LQKENI. V lost 3 bases and J lost 4, with 13 bases in between. The DNA of the CDR3 is TGTGCCAGCTCACCCACCGCGGGGGGAAATCAGCCCCAGCATTTT. Residues: CASSPTAGGNQPQHF.

The gene calls are TRBV2 and TRBJ1-3; TRBD1 is a possible D gene (6 bases). Germline CDR1 is SNHLY and CDR2 is FYNNEI. The CDR3 is 14 amino acids. V lost 7 bases and J 3 bases, leaving 13 bases between the germline ends. The CDR3 reads CASIGGGNGNTIYF. In nucleotides, the CDR3 is TGTGCCAGCATAGGTGGGGGCAATGGAAACACCATATATTTT.

The V and J genes are TRBV11-2 and TRBJ2-1; D gene uncertain. The V gene's germline CDR1 is SGHAT and CDR2 FQNNGV. V shed 3 bases and J shed 3 bases, with 9 bases lying between them. This CDR3 is 14 amino acids long. The CDR3 sequence: CASSFLADYNEQFF. CDR3 bases: TGTGCCAGCAGCTTCCTCGCGGACTACAATGAGCAGTTCTTC. Looking up the rest from reference TRBV11-2 and TRBJ2-1 gives the full variable domain: EAGVAQSPRYKIIEKRQSVAFWCNPISGHATLYWYQQILGQGPKLLIQFQNNGVVDDSQLPKDRFSAERLKGVDSTLKIQPAKLEDSAVYLCASSFLADYNEQFFGPGTRLTVL.

The DNA for the CDR3 is TGTGCCAGCAGCTTAACGGGGACAACTTTGAACACTGAAGCTTTCTTT. Its translation is CASSLTGTTLNTEAFF. The chain employs TRBV7-3 and TRBJ1-1, with D possibly being TRBD1 (6 bases). The CDR3 spans 16 residues. Trimming cost V 0 bases and J 0 bases, with 11 bases left between them. CDR1 SGHTA and CDR2 FQGTGA come from the germline V gene. Using reference TRBV7-3 and TRBJ1-1 for the parts outside the CDR3, the full variable domain is GAGVSQTPSNKVTEKGKYVELRCDPISGHTALYWYRQSLGQGPEFLIYFQGTGAADDSGLPNDRFFAVRPEGSVSTLKIQRTERGDSAVYLCASSLTGTTLNTEAFFGQGTRLTVV.

The chain has TRBV10-3 and TRBJ2-3, with 8 bases lining up with TRBD2. Germline CDR1 is ENHRY and CDR2 is SYGVKD. Trimming took 10 bases from V and 1 from J; bases not matched to a gene: 7. This CDR3 has 14 amino acids. CDR3 amino acids: CASSGSVRTDTQYF. The DNA for the CDR3 is TGTGCCAGCAGCGGGAGCGTACGCACAGATACGCAGTATTTT.

This chain connects TRBV7-2 to TRBJ2-1; the match to TRBD2 covers 13 bases. J lost 7 bases, V lost 5 bases, and 5 bases had no gene match. This CDR3 has 15 amino acids. Germline CDR1 and CDR2: SGHTA and FQGNSA. CDR3 sequence (DNA): TGTGCCAGCAGCATAGGGGGACTAGCGGGAAATGAGCAGTTCTTC. Translated, it gives CASSIGGLAGNEQFF.

The chain combines TRBV4-3 with TRBJ2-3; TRBD2 matches 8 bases. The CDR3 has 16 residues. V dropped 2 bases and J dropped 1; count of bases not matched to a gene: 5. CDR1 and CDR2 (germline): LGHNA, YSLEER. CDR3 loop: CASSQPQTSGTDTQYF. The CDR3 bases are TGCGCCAGCAGCCAACCCCAGACTAGCGGCACAGATACGCAGTATTTT.

V gene TRBV20-1 combines with J gene TRBJ1-3; D is uncertain. V was trimmed by 3 bases and J by 7 bases, leaving 10 bases between them. The germline V gene has CDR1 DFQATT and CDR2 SNEGSKA (reference sequence). This CDR3 has 12 residues. The CDR3 is CSASIQANTIYF. The CDR3, as DNA: TGCAGTGCTAGTATTCAGGCGAACACCATATATTTT.

The chain uses TRBV7-9 and TRBJ1-2; 11 positions match TRBD1. The CDR3 length is 16 residues. Per germline, CDR1 SEHNR and CDR2 FQNEAQ (reference sequence). With V trimmed by 5 bases and J by 8 bases, 13 bases remained unmatched. CDR3 protein: CASSQAWTGGFRGYTF. The CDR3 nucleotides are TGTGCCAGCAGCCAGGCCTGGACAGGGGGCTTTAGGGGCTACACCTTC.

DNA of the CDR3: TGTGCCAGCAGTTTAAAGCGGACCGACTACGAGCAGTACTTC. This gives the protein CASSLKRTDYEQYF. The gene calls are TRBV27 and TRBJ2-7; tentative D call: TRBD2 (5 bases). The CDR3 consists of 14 residues. V lost 2 bases, J lost 3 bases, and 11 bases lay in between. The germline V gene has CDR1 MNHEY and CDR2 SMNVEV (reference sequence).

V is TRBV24-1 and J is TRBJ1-5; D is possibly TRBD1 (5 bases). V lost 6 bases, J lost 6 bases, and 14 bases lay in between. The CDR3 spans 14 residues. Looked up from germline, CDR1 is KGHDR and CDR2 is SFDVKD. The CDR3 reads CATSSGREGQPQHF. DNA for the CDR3: TGTGCCACCAGTTCCGGCAGGGAGGGTCAGCCCCAGCATTTT.

J is TRBJ2-7 and V is TRBV5-1; D is undetermined. V shed 0 bases and J shed 0 bases, with 7 bases lying between them. Germline V lookup: CDR1 SGHRS, CDR2 YFSETQ. The CDR3 runs 14 residues. CDR3 loop: CASSLDGSSYEQYF. The DNA for the CDR3 is TGCGCCAGCAGCTTGGACGGTAGCTCCTACGAGCAGTACTTC.

The chain has TRBV6-4 and TRBJ1-1; D unclear. The CDR3 contains 13 residues. Trimming left V 4 bases short and J 1 base short, with 7 bases between. Germline loops: CDR1 MRHNA, CDR2 SNTAGT. The CDR3 reads CASSAGWNTEAFF. The CDR3 DNA sequence: TGTGCCAGCAGTGCGGGTTGGAACACTGAAGCTTTCTTT.

The gene calls are TRBV28 and TRBJ1-4; 7 bases are shared with TRBD1. Germline trimming cut 7 bases from V and 3 bases from J; bases unmatched to any gene: 8. The germline gives CDR1 MDHEN, CDR2 SYDVKM. The CDR3 contains 15 residues. The CDR3 loop reads CASNKFQGANEKLFF. The CDR3 coding sequence is TGTGCCAGCAATAAATTTCAGGGGGCTAATGAAAAACTGTTTTTT.

The chain is built from TRBV19 and TRBJ2-1, with unresolved D. CDR1 and CDR2 from the germline V gene are LNHDA and SQIVND (reference sequence). The V gene lost 6 bases and the J gene lost 4 bases, with 4 bases spanning the gap. This CDR3 is built from 11 residues. For the CDR3, the DNA is TGTGCCAGTAGCCTTTACAATGAGCAGTTCTTC. This translates into CASSLYNEQFF.

The chain recombines TRBV29-1 with TRBJ1-3; D unclear. This CDR3 has 13 residues. Between the trimmed V and J ends, which lost 7 bases and 1 base, there was a span of 11 bases. Germline loops: CDR1 SQVTM, CDR2 ANQGSEA. The DNA of the CDR3 is TGCAGCGGATCGGAGCTTTCTGGAAACACCATATATTTT. Translated, it gives CSGSELSGNTIYF.

The J gene is TRBJ2-7, the V gene TRBV11-1, with 7 positions matching TRBD1. The CDR3 totals 15 residues. The ends lost 2 bases at V and 3 bases at J; junction bases unmatched: 7. Germline V CDR1 and CDR2: SGHAT, FQDESV (reference sequence). The CDR3 nucleotides are TGTGCCAGCAGCTTATTGACAGGGACCTTCTACGAGCAGTACTTC. Protein product: CASSLLTGTFYEQYF.

V usage is TRBV6-2 or TRBV6-3 and J usage is TRBJ2-3; D is undetermined. Trimming shortened V by 4 bases and J by 2 bases, and 13 bases separated the two germline ends. Germline V CDR1 and CDR2: MNHEY, SVGEGT. The length of the CDR3 is 15 residues. Here the CDR3 reads CASSSSGIHTDTQYF. CDR3 nucleotide sequence: TGTGCCAGCAGTTCATCAGGAATTCACACAGATACGCAGTATTTT.

This chain uses TRBV10-3 with TRBJ2-3, with 8 nucleotides matching TRBD2. Germline trimming cut 2 bases from V and 0 bases from J; bases unmatched to any gene: 7. Germline V gene data show CDR1 as ENHRY and CDR2 as SYGVKD. The CDR3 is made up of 17 amino acids. The DNA for the CDR3 is TGTGCCATCAGTGAGGAGTTAGCGGGGATAAGCACAGATACGCAGTATTTT. Amino acids: CAISEELAGISTDTQYF.